The 19 T cell receptor beta chains below all came from one sample that was sequenced in a study of cytomegalovirus exposure and HLA in healthy donors. The PCR employed 60 Vbeta primers together with 13 Jbeta primers. Assay: immunoSEQ multiplex PCR; the TCRdb copy retains only in-frame clones and omits some. This table holds 150,000 to 200,000 clones, roughly 8.7% found once. Sequencing input: PBMCs. All receptors come from a woman in her 30s in good health and CMV-seropositive.

The J gene is TRBJ1-6, the V gene TRBV27, with D unclear. This CDR3 comprises 14 residues. V lost 1 base and J lost 4, with 5 bases in between. Per germline, CDR1 MNHEY and CDR2 SMNVEV (reference sequence). CDR3 residues: CASSLLAYNSPLHF. The CDR3 DNA reads TGTGCCAGCAGTTTATTGGCATATAATTCACCCCTCCACTTT.

The V gene is TRBV18, the J gene TRBJ1-1, with D maybe TRBD1 (6 bases). V was pared by 3 bases and J by 1 base, with 15 bases between. The germline gives CDR1 KGHSH, CDR2 LQKENI. The CDR3 contains 16 residues. The CDR3 region is CASSPPPRGKNTEAFF. The CDR3 region has the DNA TGTGCCAGCTCACCCCCCCCCAGGGGAAAGAACACTGAAGCTTTCTTT.

This clone appeared a few times. The J gene is TRBJ1-2, the V gene TRBV27, with unresolved D. From germline, CDR1 is MNHEY and CDR2 SMNVEV (reference sequence). With 1 base removed from V and 0 bases from J, the gap between germline ends came to 12 bases. The CDR3 has 16 amino acids. The CDR3 sequence is CASSLFATVANYGYTF. In DNA form, the CDR3 reads TGTGCCAGCAGTTTATTTGCAACCGTAGCTAACTATGGCTACACCTTC.

The chain recombines TRBV6-6 with TRBJ2-7; no firm D call. This CDR3 region has 12 residues. Germline CDR1 and CDR2: MNHNY and SVGAGI (reference sequence). The V and J ends lost 0 bases and 5 bases respectively, with 5 bases between them. For the CDR3, the DNA is TGTGCCAGCAGTTACTCGAGAGACGAGCAGTACTTC. Its translation: CASSYSRDEQYF.

This chain joins TRBV28 and TRBJ1-2; D gene ambiguous. Trimming cost V 5 bases and J 4 bases, with 17 bases left between them. This CDR3 comprises 15 residues. Germline assignment: CDR1 MDHEN and CDR2 SYDVKM. The CDR3 reads CASSISSEGFYGYTF. CDR3 in DNA: TGTGCCAGCAGTATTTCATCTGAGGGCTTCTATGGCTACACCTTC.

This chain connects TRBV5-4 to TRBJ1-2; 9 nucleotides align to TRBD1. The CDR3 extends over 15 amino acids. Trimming removed 4 bases from V and 8 bases from J; junction bases left unmatched: 12. Germline CDR1 SGHNT, CDR2 YYREEE (reference sequence). The CDR3 sequence: CASSAPGQGRLGYTF. CDR3 DNA sequence: TGTGCCAGCAGCGCACCGGGACAGGGTCGCTTAGGCTACACCTTC. The variable domain in full, with the rest retrieved from reference TRBV5-4 and TRBJ1-2, is ETGVTQSPTHLIKTRGQQVTLRCSSQSGHNTVSWYQQALGQGPQFIFQYYREEENGRGNFPPRFSGLQFPNYSSELNVNALELDDSALYLCASSAPGQGRLGYTFGSGTRLTVV.

This clone has only a few counts. V is TRBV5-8 and J is TRBJ1-3; possibly TRBD1 for D (5 bases). The germline CDR1 and CDR2 sequences are SGHTS and YDEGEE. This CDR3 contains 17 residues. The V end lost 6 bases, the J end lost 1 base, and 20 bases lay between the germline ends. DNA for the CDR3: TGTGCCAGCACCACCGACAGAGAAGGTTCATCTGGAAACACCATATATTTT. This encodes CASTTDREGSSGNTIYF.

This clone appeared a few times. This chain uses TRBV30 with TRBJ1-2, with unresolved D. This CDR3 region has 13 residues. V lost 3 bases to trimming and J lost 7 bases, with 15 bases between them. Germline V gene sequence: CDR1 GTSNPN, CDR2 SVGIG (reference sequence). CDR3 DNA sequence: TGTGCCTGGAGGGGGAGTAGGGTTAGTGGCTACACCTTC. It codes for CAWRGSRVSGYTF. The full variable domain, in which reference TRBV30 and TRBJ1-2 provide the parts outside the CDR3, is SQTIHQWPATLVQPVGSPLSLECTVEGTSNPNLYWYRQAAGRGLQLLFYSVGIGQISSEVPQNLSASRPQDRQFILSSKKLLLSDSGFYLCAWRGSRVSGYTFGSGTRLTVV.

This clone was observed a few times. V usage is TRBV6-5 and J usage is TRBJ2-3, with 10 bases that match TRBD2. The CDR3 spans 15 residues. V dropped 2 bases and J dropped 9; count of bases not matched to a gene: 8. The V gene's germline CDR1 is MNHEY and CDR2 SVGAGI. The CDR3 loop reads CASSYLTSGRTTQYF. For the CDR3, the DNA is TGTGCCAGCAGTTACCTGACTAGCGGGCGAACGACGCAGTATTTT.

Turning to this clone: At one boundary the junction diverges from the germline segment, which might be a read error. The gene calls are TRBV5-1 and TRBJ2-7, with TRBD2 matching 10 bases. Germline values: CDR1 SGHRS, CDR2 YFSETQ. CDR3 length equals 15 residues. CDR3 amino acids: CARSLTELAGYEQYF. The CDR3 DNA is TGCGCCAGGAGCTTGACGGAACTAGCGGGGTACGAGCAGTACTTC.

This clone showed up just a few times. The chain combines TRBV6-5 with TRBJ1-2; 10 nucleotides align to TRBD1. This CDR3 is built from 15 residues. The germline V gene encodes CDR1 MNHEY and CDR2 SVGAGI. Trimming cost V 2 bases and J 4 bases; bases outside gene matches: 4. The CDR3 coding sequence is TGTGCCAGCAGTTACGGGGACAGGGGAATCTATGGCTACACCTTC. Translating it yields CASSYGDRGIYGYTF.

V gene TRBV6-5 combines with J gene TRBJ2-7; no reliable D call. V was shortened by 0 bases and J by 5 bases, with 11 bases between the two germline ends. CDR3 length: 14 residues. Per germline, CDR1 MNHEY and CDR2 SVGAGI. The CDR3 is CASSYSLGVDEQYF. CDR3 coding DNA: TGTGCCAGCAGTTACTCGTTAGGAGTAGACGAGCAGTACTTC.

This clone has a handful of counts. V is TRBV19 and J is TRBJ2-3; no firm D call. The V end was cut by 3 bases, the J end by 5 bases, with 15 bases between. The CDR3 consists of 15 residues. CDR1 is LNHDA and CDR2 is SQIVND in the germline V gene (reference sequence). The CDR3 sequence is CASSMGFLTGDTQYF. The CDR3 region has the DNA TGTGCCAGTAGTATGGGCTTCCTCACCGGAGATACGCAGTATTTT.

This clone was counted a few times. V is TRBV13 and J is TRBJ2-5, with 14 bases identical to TRBD2. Germline CDR1 PRHDT, CDR2 FYEKMQ (reference sequence). The length of the CDR3 is 15 residues. The ends lost 4 bases at V and 3 bases at J; junction bases unmatched: 1. CDR3 sequence (DNA): TGTGCCAGCAGCTCGGGACTAGCGGGGGAAGAGACCCAGTACTTC. Residues: CASSSGLAGEETQYF. Full variable domain (missing parts from reference TRBV13 and TRBJ2-5): AAGVIQSPRHLIKEKRETATLKCYPIPRHDTVYWYQQGPGQDPQFLISFYEKMQSDKGSIPDRFSAQQFSDYHSELNMSSLELGDSALYFCASSSGLAGEETQYFGPGTRLLVL.

This clone was counted a few times. For the CDR3, the DNA is TGTGCCAGCAGTTTAGGACAGGGGGCCGGAGAGACCCAGTACTTC. Translation gives CASSLGQGAGETQYF. V is TRBV27 and J is TRBJ2-5; 11 positions agree with TRBD1. With V trimmed by 2 bases and J by 4 bases, 3 bases remained unmatched. This CDR3 is built from 15 residues. Per the germline V gene, CDR1 is MNHEY and CDR2 is SMNVEV (reference sequence).

This clone was detected a few times. The rearrangement links TRBV7-3 to TRBJ2-1, with 13 bases fitting TRBD2. The V gene end was trimmed by 1 base and the J gene end by 6 bases; junction bases not matched to a gene: 3. CDR1 and CDR2 (germline): SGHTA, FQGTGA. This CDR3 comprises 16 residues. DNA of the CDR3: TGTGCCAGCAGCTTAAAACTAGCGGGAGGGGCCAATGAGCAGTTCTTC. Residues: CASSLKLAGGANEQFF.

The table lists this clone with a few counts. V gene TRBV7-2 combines with J gene TRBJ2-3, with a possible D match to TRBD2 (5 bases). V lost 6 bases and J lost 1, with 8 bases in between. The germline V gene has CDR1 SGHTA and CDR2 FQGNSA. The CDR3 sequence is 13 residues long. The CDR3 nucleotides are TGTGCCAGCAGAAGCGGACGCACAGATACGCAGTATTTT. It yields the protein CASRSGRTDTQYF.

There are a few counts of this clone. This chain connects TRBV15 to TRBJ2-3; perhaps TRBD2 as D (7 bases). Deletions cut 0 bases from V and 0 bases from J, with 10 bases between. This CDR3 has 16 amino acids. Looked up from germline, CDR1 is LNHNV and CDR2 is YYDKDF (reference sequence). The CDR3, as DNA: TGTGCCACCAGCAGAGATAGGGGGGGTAGCACAGATACGCAGTATTTT. It encodes CATSRDRGGSTDTQYF.

The chain is built from TRBV9 and TRBJ1-2; D ambiguous. This CDR3 has 14 amino acids. V was clipped by 2 bases and J by 2 bases, with 10 bases between them. Germline assignment: CDR1 SGDLS and CDR2 YYNGEE. CDR3 DNA sequence: TGTGCCAGCAGCGTTATGGGCAGGAACTATGGCTACACCTTC. Amino acid sequence: CASSVMGRNYGYTF.